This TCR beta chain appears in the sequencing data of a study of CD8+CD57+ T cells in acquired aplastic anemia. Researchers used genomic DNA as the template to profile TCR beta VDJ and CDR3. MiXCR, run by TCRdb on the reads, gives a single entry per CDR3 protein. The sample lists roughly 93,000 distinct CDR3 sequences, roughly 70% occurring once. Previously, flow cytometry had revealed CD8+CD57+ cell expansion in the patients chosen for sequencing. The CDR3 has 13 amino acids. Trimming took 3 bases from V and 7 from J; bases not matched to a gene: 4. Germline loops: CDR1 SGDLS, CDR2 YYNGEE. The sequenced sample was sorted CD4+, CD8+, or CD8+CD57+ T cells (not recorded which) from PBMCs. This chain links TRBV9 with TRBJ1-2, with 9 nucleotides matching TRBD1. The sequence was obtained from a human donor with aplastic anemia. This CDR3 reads CASSAGTGTGYTF. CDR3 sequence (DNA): TGTGCCAGCAGCGCCGGGACAGGGACTGGCTACACCTTC.